The T cell receptor beta chain described here comes from a study of blood T cell repertoires in COVID-19. The CDR3 extends over 16 amino acids. The germline V gene has CDR1 SGHTA and CDR2 FQGNSA. Trimming removed 2 bases at V and 0 bases at J, with 11 bases between. Sequencing used immunoSEQ multiplex PCR; TCRdb keeps in-frame clones, though not all of them. Altogether 75,000 to 95,000 clones are present, around 74% being singletons, with the ten largest covering around 3.9%. This clone was seen only once. Material: peripheral blood. The genes are TRBV7-2 and TRBJ2-1, with D possibly being TRBD1 (5 bases). This TCR was recovered from a man between 65 and 85 years old with COVID-19, enrolled during active disease. This CDR3 reads CASSLRGSSSYNEQFF. CDR3 DNA sequence: TGTGCCAGCAGCTTAAGGGGTTCCAGCTCCTACAATGAGCAGTTCTTC.